This entry describes one TCR beta chain. CDR3 size: 14 residues. The V end lost 0 bases, the J end lost 9 bases, and 12 bases lay between the germline ends. Germline V gene data show CDR1 as SGDLS and CDR2 as YYNGEE. This sample stems from a study of blood T cell repertoires in COVID-19. Background on the study: There were acute and convalescent COVID-19 samples, and they came from the United States, Italy and Spain. The analysed material was cDNA or gDNA that came from T cells, B-cell-depleted T cells, or PBMCs.

Authors' methods: From reference gene primer amplification, estimates of nucleated cell counts were derived. Using immunoSEQ multiplex PCR, the repertoire was profiled, and TCRdb retains in-frame clones only, with some absent. Clonal size and the V and J genes are those of that table, whereas D and trimming came from the DNA. The profile shows approximately 260,000 clones, about nine tenths of them singletons. This chain uses TRBV9 with TRBJ2-2; no firm D call. Sequencing was done on a sample of peripheral blood. This TCR was sampled from a man aged 55 to 69 who had recovered from COVID-19. The CDR3 sequence: CASSVGAAKRELFF. The CDR3 DNA sequence: TGTGCCAGCAGCGTAGGAGCTGCAAAGCGGGAGCTGTTTTTT.